The rows below give T cell receptor beta chains drawn from one sample of a study of vaccination effects on CD4 cells after COVID-19. Their specific antigens are unknown. Sequenced by immunoSEQ multiplex PCR; TCRdb stores in-frame clones only, minus some. The table shows roughly 70,000 clones, with roughly 79% occurring only once. Sequencing used CD4+ T cells from PBMCs cultured with HCoV-OC43 spike peptides, obtained after COVID-19 vaccination. The receptors were sampled from a human donor who received a COVID-19 vaccine. Each CDR3 is given with its conserved first and last residue. A D gene is named only where the DNA matches it firmly. Clone size appears in some rows only: once, few, many, or a class for an expanded clone.

. TRBJ1-3 TRBV5-5 . CASSLEGKGNTIYF TGTGCCAGCAGCTTGGAGGGCAAAGGAAACACCATATATTTT
TRBD2 TRBJ2-5 TRBV2 . CASSFSGGGETQYF TGTGCCAGCAGTTTTAGCGGGGGAGGGGAGACCCAGTACTTC
. TRBJ2-3 TRBV6-6 . CASSYSSGGAADTQYF TGTGCCAGCAGTTACTCGTCCGGGGGCGCGGCAGATACGCAGTATTTT
. TRBJ2-1 TRBV2 . CASSALAHSYNEQFF TGTGCCAGCAGTGCTCTAGCGCACTCCTACAATGAGCAGTTCTTC
. TRBJ2-5 TRBV18 . CASSPGTAPGETQYF TGTGCCAGCTCGCCCGGGACTGCCCCGGGGGAGACCCAGTACTTC
. TRBJ1-1 TRBV30 . CAWSATLGVVPTEAFF TGTGCCTGGAGTGCGACCCTAGGGGTTGTTCCCACTGAAGCTTTCTTT
TRBD1 TRBJ1-4 TRBV10-2 . CASSGGGTGEREKLFF TGCGCCAGCAGTGGTGGGGGGACAGGGGAACGTGAAAAACTGTTTTTT
. TRBJ2-1 TRBV6-5 . CASSYLAGASYNEQFF TGTGCCAGCAGTTACTTAGCAGGGGCTTCCTACAATGAGCAGTTCTTC
TRBD1 TRBJ1-5 TRBV4-3 . CASSQGLGGNRQPQHF TGCGCCAGCAGCCAAGGTTTAGGGGGCAATCGACAGCCCCAGCATTTT
. TRBJ2-2 TRBV28 . CASSLFLWGNTGELFF TGTGCCAGCAGTTTATTTCTCTGGGGTAACACCGGGGAGCTGTTTTTT
TRBD1 TRBJ1-6 TRBV27 few CATRGTGGSYNSPLHF TGTGCCACACGAGGGACAGGGGGCTCCTATAATTCACCCCTCCACTTT
. TRBJ1-3 TRBV29-1 once CSVQSGNTIYF TGCAGCGTTCAATCTGGAAACACCATATATTTT
TRBD2 TRBJ2-1 TRBV4-2 . CASSQDLGGGKSNEQFF TGTGCCAGCAGCCAAGATTTGGGCGGGGGGAAATCCAATGAGCAGTTCTTC
. TRBJ2-2 TRBV5-6 . CASSWGQNTGELFF TGTGCCAGCAGCTGGGGACAGAACACCGGGGAGCTGTTTTTT
. TRBJ2-3 TRBV6-5 . CASSYGGRTDTQYF TGTGCCAGCAGTTACGGGGGGCGGACAGATACGCAGTATTTT
TRBD1 TRBJ2-1 TRBV7-3 . CASSRSGTGYNEQFF TGTGCCAGCAGCAGATCCGGGACAGGGTACAATGAGCAGTTCTTC
. TRBJ1-4 TRBV28 . CASRPIRGRHEKLFF TGTGCCAGCAGGCCCATCAGGGGCCGGCATGAAAAACTGTTTTTT
TRBD1 TRBJ1-2 TRBV4-1 once CASSQVIGTGTYGYTF TGCGCCAGCAGCCAAGTGATAGGGACAGGGACCTATGGCTACACCTTC
. TRBJ2-5 TRBV27 . CASSLAGVRDETQYF TGTGCCAGCAGTTTGGCCGGGGTTAGGGATGAGACCCAGTACTTC
. TRBJ2-5 TRBV5-6 . CASSLRGEETQYF TGTGCCAGCAGCTTGCGAGGGGAGGAGACCCAGTACTTC
. TRBJ2-5 TRBV2 once CASGPALWETQYF TGTGCCAGCGGACCTGCATTGTGGGAGACCCAGTACTTC
. TRBJ2-1 TRBV27 . CASSLRGSGNEQFF TGTGCCAGCAGTTTAAGGGGCTCCGGCAATGAGCAGTTCTTC
TRBD1 TRBJ1-5 TRBV24-1 . CATSRTGVQPQHF TGTGCCACCAGTAGAACAGGGGTTCAGCCCCAGCATTTT
. TRBJ2-1 TRBV11-2 . CASSWGPTYNEQFF TGTGCCAGCAGCTGGGGGCCGACCTACAATGAGCAGTTCTTC
. TRBJ1-1 TRBV4-1 . CASSQESGPLGTEAFF TGCGCCAGCAGCCAAGAGTCTGGTCCCTTGGGGACTGAAGCTTTCTTT
. TRBJ1-2 TRBV6-5 . CASRPGGAEGYGYTF TGTGCCAGCCGGCCGGGGGGGGCAGAAGGGTATGGCTACACCTTC
TRBD2 TRBJ2-3 TRBV5-8 . CASPQGLAGVPSSTDTQYF TGTGCCAGCCCCCAGGGACTAGCGGGGGTCCCCTCTAGCACAGATACGCAGTATTTT
. TRBJ1-2 TRBV12-3/TRBV12-4 . CASSFQVRVGYTF TGTGCCAGCAGTTTCCAGGTCCGGGTCGGCTACACCTTC
TRBD2 TRBJ2-4 TRBV7-2 . CASSLGGLESKNIQYF TGTGCCAGCAGCTTAGGGGGACTAGAATCAAAAAACATTCAGTACTTC
TRBD1 TRBJ2-5 TRBV4-1 . CASSQDRDRGYQETQYF TGCGCCAGCAGCCAAGACCGGGACAGGGGGTACCAAGAGACCCAGTACTTC
TRBD1 TRBJ1-5 TRBV5-5 . CASSGGTGGAGNQPQHF TGTGCCAGCAGCGGAGGGACAGGGGGCGCGGGCAATCAGCCCCAGCATTTT
. TRBJ2-3 TRBV7-9 . CASSFPGTPDTQYF TGTGCCAGCAGCTTTCCCGGGACCCCAGATACGCAGTATTTT
TRBD1 TRBJ2-3 TRBV9 . CASSPRVGQGTDTQYF TGTGCCAGCAGCCCCCGAGTGGGACAGGGCACAGATACGCAGTATTTT
. TRBJ1-1 TRBV2 few CASSVDGNTEAFF TGTGCCAGCAGTGTCGACGGTAACACTGAAGCTTTCTTT
TRBD1 TRBJ1-2 TRBV3-1/TRBV3-2 . CASSQGQGTSGYTF TGTGCCAGCAGCCAAGGACAGGGTACGAGCGGCTACACCTTC
TRBD1 TRBJ2-3 TRBV5-1 . CASSLEITGGSSTQYF TGCGCCAGCAGCTTGGAGATAACAGGGGGGAGTAGTACGCAGTATTTT
TRBD2 TRBJ2-1 TRBV6-4 . CASSVSGTSYFPEQFF TGTGCCAGCAGTGTCTCCGGGACTAGCTATTTTCCTGAGCAGTTCTTC
TRBD2 TRBJ2-3 TRBV28 . CASRYSGGGTDTQYF TGTGCCAGCAGATATAGCGGGGGAGGCACAGATACGCAGTATTTT
. TRBJ2-3 TRBV19 once CASRPPQDITDTQYF TGTGCCAGTAGACCACCCCAGGATATCACAGATACGCAGTATTTT
. TRBJ1-1 TRBV5-6 . CASSSAAGLNTEAFF TGTGCCAGCAGCAGTGCTGCAGGGTTGAACACTGAAGCTTTCTTT
. TRBJ1-1 TRBV6-6 once CVVAEAFF TGTGTAGTCGCTGAAGCTTTCTTT
. TRBJ1-3 TRBV27 few CASSLTGPGNTIYF TGTGCCAGCAGCCTCACAGGGCCTGGAAACACCATATATTTT
TRBD2 TRBJ2-1 TRBV10-2 . CASSVLFRAGGNEQFF TGCGCCAGCAGCGTGCTATTCAGAGCGGGGGGCAATGAGCAGTTCTTC
TRBD1 TRBJ1-6 TRBV29-1 . CSARDRGSDSPLHF TGCAGCGCCAGGGACAGGGGGTCTGATTCACCCCTCCACTTT
. TRBJ2-2 TRBV19 . CASSRVLRDAIPGELFF TGTGCCAGTAGCCGGGTGTTAAGGGATGCGATCCCCGGGGAGCTGTTTTTT
. TRBJ1-4 TRBV6-5 . CASRGGMSNEKLFF TGTGCCAGCAGGGGGGGTATGTCTAATGAAAAACTGTTTTTT
. TRBJ2-3 TRBV9 . CASSVAGISSTDTQYF TGTGCCAGCAGCGTAGCTGGGATCTCTAGCACAGATACGCAGTATTTT